This T cell receptor (beta chain) was recorded in a study of persistence of HIV-infected CD4 T cells. Germline assignment: CDR1 SGHDT and CDR2 YYEEEE. This CDR3 is built from 17 residues. Trimming cost V 4 bases and J 5 bases, with 22 bases left between them. This nonspecific control used anti-CD3/anti-CD28 bead stimulation of CD4+ T cells. Responding CD4+ T cells were sorted by upregulation of both CD40 ligand and CD69. Anti-CD28/CD49d costimulation, CD40-blocking antibody and enfuvirtide were given to CD8-depleted PBMCs for 15 to 20 hours. Notes on this clone: As yet, its antigen is unknown.

The libraries were made with immunoSEQ version 4 in survey mode. The assay was immunoSEQ multiplex PCR, and TCRdb's table has in-frame clones only and misses some. The repertoire holds roughly 35,000 clones, with 80% to 90% as singletons. J is TRBJ2-1 and V is TRBV5-6, with D possibly being TRBD1 or TRBD2 (5 bases each). Here the sequenced sample was CD4+ T cells sorted from PBMCs after roughly 18-hour stimulation, taken from a patient who received antiretroviral therapy. The receptor comes from an adult man with HIV who was CMV-seropositive. In DNA, the CDR3 is TGTGCCAGCAGCCTAAGGGGCCGGGGTGACGGGAACAATGAGCAGTTCTTC. Amino acid sequence: CASSLRGRGDGNNEQFF.